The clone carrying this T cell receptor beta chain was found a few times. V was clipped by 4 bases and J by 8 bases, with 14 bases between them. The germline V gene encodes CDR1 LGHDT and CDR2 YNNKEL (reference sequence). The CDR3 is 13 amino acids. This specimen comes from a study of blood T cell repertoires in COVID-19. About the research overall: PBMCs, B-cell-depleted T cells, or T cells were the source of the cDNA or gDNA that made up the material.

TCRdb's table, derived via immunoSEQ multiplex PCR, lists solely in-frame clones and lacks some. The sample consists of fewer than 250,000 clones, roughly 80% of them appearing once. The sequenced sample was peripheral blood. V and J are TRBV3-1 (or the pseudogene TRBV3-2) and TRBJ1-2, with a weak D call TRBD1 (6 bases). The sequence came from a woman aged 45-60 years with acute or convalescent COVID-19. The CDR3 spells CASSRATGNGYTF. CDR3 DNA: TGTGCCAGCAGCCGAGCTACAGGGAACGGCTACACCTTC.